Below, 2 T cell receptor beta chains from the same sample are listed, as sequenced in a study of a mutant IDH1 vaccine in newly diagnosed glioma. The time point here: week 11, during vaccination. Vaccination comprised doses that each held 300 ug of mutant IDH1 20-mer peptide, plus topical imiquimod. No antigen has been identified for these receptors. Clones were read by immunoSEQ multiplex PCR, and TCRdb kept only the in-frame ones, dropping some. The top ten hold 0.5% to 0.65% of the sample, which has roughly 120,000 clones, under 90% seen once. The starting material was PBMCs, obtained from a glioma patient whose treatment included an IDH1 peptide vaccine. The receptor set was obtained from a woman aged 45-60 years with glioma.

The V and J genes are TRBV4-1 and TRBJ2-3, with TRBD2 matching 11 bases. Germline CDR1 is MGHRA and CDR2 is YSYEKL. The CDR3 has 16 residues. J was trimmed by 4 bases and V by 4 bases; bases with no gene match: 7. The CDR3 reads CASSRVLAGGPDTQYF. The CDR3 nucleotides read TGCGCCAGCAGCCGGGTCCTAGCGGGAGGTCCAGATACGCAGTATTTT.

The V call is TRBV18, the J call TRBJ2-7; D call uncertain. The CDR3 has 14 amino acids. Trimming cost V 4 bases and J 4 bases, with 14 bases left between them. The germline gives CDR1 KGHSH, CDR2 LQKENI. CDR3 in DNA: TGTGCCAGCTCACTCATCCCAGACACTTACGAGCAGTACTTC. Its translation is CASSLIPDTYEQYF.